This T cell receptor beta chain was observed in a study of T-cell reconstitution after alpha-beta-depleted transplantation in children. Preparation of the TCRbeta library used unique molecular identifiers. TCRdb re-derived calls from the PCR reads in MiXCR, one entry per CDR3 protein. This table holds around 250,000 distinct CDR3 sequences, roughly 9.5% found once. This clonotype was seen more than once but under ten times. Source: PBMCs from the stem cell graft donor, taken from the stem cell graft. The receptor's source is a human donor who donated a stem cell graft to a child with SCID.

The CDR3 DNA reads as TGTGCCAGCAGTGGAAGGGGGCTACGACGCTACACCTTC. Translated, it gives CASSGRGLRRYTF. The V and J genes are TRBV25-1 and TRBJ1-2; 7 bases line up with TRBD1. Germline CDR1 and CDR2: MGHDK and SYGVNS. This CDR3 spans 13 amino acids. Trimming at V came to 4 bases and at J to 9 bases, leaving 8 bases not matched to a gene.